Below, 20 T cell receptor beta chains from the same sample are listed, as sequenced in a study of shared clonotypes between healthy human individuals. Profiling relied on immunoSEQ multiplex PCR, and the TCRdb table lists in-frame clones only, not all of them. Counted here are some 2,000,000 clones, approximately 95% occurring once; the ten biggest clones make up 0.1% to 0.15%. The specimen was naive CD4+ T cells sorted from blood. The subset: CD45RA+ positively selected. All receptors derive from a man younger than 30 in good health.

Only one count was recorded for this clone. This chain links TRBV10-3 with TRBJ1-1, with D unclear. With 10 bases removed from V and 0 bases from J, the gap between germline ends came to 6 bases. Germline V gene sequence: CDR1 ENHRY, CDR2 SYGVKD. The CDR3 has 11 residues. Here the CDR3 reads CATRLNTEAFF. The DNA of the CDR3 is TGTGCCACCCGATTGAACACTGAAGCTTTCTTT.

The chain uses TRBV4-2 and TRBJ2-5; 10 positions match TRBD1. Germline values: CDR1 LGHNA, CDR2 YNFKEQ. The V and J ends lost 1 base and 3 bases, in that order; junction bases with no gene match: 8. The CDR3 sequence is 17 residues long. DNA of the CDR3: TGTGCCAGCAGCCAAGGCACCCGGGACAGGGGAGAAGAGACCCAGTACTTC. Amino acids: CASSQGTRDRGEETQYF.

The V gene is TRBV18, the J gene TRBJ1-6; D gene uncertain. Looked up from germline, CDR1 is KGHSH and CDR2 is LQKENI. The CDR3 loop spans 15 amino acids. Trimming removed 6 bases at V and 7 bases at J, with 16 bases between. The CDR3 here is CASSPPASPNSPLHF. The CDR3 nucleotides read TGTGCCAGCTCCCCTCCGGCCAGCCCAAATTCACCCCTCCACTTT.

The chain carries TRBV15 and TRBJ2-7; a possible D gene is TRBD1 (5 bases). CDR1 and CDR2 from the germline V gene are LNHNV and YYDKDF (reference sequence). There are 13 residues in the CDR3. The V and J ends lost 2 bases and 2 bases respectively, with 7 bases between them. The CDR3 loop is CATSRPDTYEQYF. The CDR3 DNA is TGTGCCACCAGCAGACCGGACACCTACGAGCAGTACTTC.

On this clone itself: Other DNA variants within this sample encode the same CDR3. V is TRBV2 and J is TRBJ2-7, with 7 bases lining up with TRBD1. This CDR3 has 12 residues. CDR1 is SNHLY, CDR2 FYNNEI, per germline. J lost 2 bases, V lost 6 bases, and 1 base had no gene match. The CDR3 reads CASRDRPYEQYF. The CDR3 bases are TGTGCCAGCAGGGACAGGCCCTACGAGCAGTACTTC. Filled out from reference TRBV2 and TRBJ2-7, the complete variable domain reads EPEVTQTPSHQVTQMGQEVILRCVPISNHLYFYWYRQILGQKVEFLVSFYNNEISEKSEIFDDQFSVERPDGSNFTLKIRSTKLEDSAMYFCASRDRPYEQYFGPGTRLTVT.

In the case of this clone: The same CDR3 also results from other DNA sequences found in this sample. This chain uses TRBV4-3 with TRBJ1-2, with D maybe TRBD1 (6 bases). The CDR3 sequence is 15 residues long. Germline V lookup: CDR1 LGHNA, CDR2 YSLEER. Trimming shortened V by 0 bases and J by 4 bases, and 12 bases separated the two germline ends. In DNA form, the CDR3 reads TGCGCCAGCAGCCAAGATTCACAGGGAGGCTATGGCTACACCTTC. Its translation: CASSQDSQGGYGYTF.

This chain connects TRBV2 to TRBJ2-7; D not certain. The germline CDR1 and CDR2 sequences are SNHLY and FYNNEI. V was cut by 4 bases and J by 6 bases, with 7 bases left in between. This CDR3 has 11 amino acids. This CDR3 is CASSVDREQYF. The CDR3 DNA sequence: TGTGCCAGCAGTGTAGACCGCGAGCAGTACTTC.

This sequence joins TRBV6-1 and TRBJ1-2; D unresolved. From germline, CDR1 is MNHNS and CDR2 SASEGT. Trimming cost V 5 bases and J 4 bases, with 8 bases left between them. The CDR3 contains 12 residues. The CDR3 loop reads CASSQVSYGYTF. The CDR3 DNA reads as TGTGCCAGCAGTCAGGTGTCCTATGGCTACACCTTC.

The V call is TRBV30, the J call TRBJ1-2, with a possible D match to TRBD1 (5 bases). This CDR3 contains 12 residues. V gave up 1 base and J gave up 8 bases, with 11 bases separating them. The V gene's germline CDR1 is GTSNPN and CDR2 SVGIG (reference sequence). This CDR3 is CAWSEKGRGYTF. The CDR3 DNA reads TGTGCCTGGAGTGAAAAGGGGAGGGGCTACACCTTC. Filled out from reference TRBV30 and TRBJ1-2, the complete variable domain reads SQTIHQWPATLVQPVGSPLSLECTVEGTSNPNLYWYRQAAGRGLQLLFYSVGIGQISSEVPQNLSASRPQDRQFILSSKKLLLSDSGFYLCAWSEKGRGYTFGSGTRLTVV.

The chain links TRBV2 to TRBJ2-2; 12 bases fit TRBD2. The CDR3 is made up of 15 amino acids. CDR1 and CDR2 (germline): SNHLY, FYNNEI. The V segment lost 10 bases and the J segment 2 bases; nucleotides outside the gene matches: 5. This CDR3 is CATTSGRSNTGELFF. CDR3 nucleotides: TGTGCCACGACTAGCGGGAGATCAAACACCGGGGAGCTGTTTTTT.

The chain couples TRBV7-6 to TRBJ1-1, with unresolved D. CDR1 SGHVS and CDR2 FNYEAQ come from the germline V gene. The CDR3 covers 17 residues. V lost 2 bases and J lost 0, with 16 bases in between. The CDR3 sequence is CASSLISLRVMNTEAFF. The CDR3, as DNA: TGTGCCAGCAGCTTAATAAGTCTGCGGGTCATGAACACTGAAGCTTTCTTT.

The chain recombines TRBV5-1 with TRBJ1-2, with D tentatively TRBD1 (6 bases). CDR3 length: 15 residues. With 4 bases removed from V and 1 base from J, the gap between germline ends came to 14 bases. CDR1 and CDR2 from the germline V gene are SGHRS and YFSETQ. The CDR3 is CASSGGAGFNYGYTF. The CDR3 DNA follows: TGCGCCAGCAGCGGGGGGGCCGGGTTTAACTATGGCTACACCTTC.

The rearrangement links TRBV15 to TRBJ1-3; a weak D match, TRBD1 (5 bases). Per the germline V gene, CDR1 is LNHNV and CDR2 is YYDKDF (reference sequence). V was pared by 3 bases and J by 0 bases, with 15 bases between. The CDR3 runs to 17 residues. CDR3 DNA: TGTGCCACCAGCAGGGGCGCAGGGTCCAACTCTGGAAACACCATATATTTT. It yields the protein CATSRGAGSNSGNTIYF.

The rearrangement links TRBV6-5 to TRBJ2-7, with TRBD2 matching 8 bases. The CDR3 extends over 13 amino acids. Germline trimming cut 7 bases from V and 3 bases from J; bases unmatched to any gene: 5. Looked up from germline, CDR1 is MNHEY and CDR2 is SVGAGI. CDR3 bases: TGTGCCAGCACCCGTAGCGGGATCTACGAGCAGTACTTC. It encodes CASTRSGIYEQYF.

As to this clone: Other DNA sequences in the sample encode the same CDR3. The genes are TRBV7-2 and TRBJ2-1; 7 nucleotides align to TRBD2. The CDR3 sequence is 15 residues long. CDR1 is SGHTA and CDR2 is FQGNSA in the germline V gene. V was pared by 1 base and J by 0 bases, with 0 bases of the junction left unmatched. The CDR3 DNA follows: TGTGCCAGCAGCTTAGGCGGGGGCTCCTACAATGAGCAGTTCTTC. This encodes CASSLGGGSYNEQFF.

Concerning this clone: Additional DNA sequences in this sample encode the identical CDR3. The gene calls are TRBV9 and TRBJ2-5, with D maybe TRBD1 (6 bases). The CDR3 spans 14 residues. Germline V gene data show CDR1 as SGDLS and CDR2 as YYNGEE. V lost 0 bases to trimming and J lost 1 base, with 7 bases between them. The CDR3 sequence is CASSVGRGQETQYF. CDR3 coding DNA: TGTGCCAGCAGCGTAGGCAGGGGCCAAGAGACCCAGTACTTC. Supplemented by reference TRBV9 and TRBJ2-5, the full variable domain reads DSGVTQTPKHLITATGQRVTLRCSPRSGDLSVYWYQQSLDQGLQFLIQYYNGEERAKGNILERFSAQQFPDLHSELNLSSLELGDSALYFCASSVGRGQETQYFGPGTRLLVL.

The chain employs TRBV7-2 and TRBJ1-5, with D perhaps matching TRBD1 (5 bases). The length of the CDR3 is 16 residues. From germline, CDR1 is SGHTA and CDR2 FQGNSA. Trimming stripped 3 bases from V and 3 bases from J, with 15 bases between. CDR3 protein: CASSLGGTTFNQPQHF. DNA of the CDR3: TGTGCCAGCAGCTTGGGCGGGACCACATTCAATCAGCCCCAGCATTTT.

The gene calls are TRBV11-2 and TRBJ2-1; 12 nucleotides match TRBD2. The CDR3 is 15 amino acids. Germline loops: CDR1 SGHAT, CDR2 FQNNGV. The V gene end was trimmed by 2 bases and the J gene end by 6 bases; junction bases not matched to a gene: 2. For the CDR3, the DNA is TGTGCCAGCAGCTTATCGGGACTAGCGGGCAATGAGCAGTTCTTC. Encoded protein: CASSLSGLAGNEQFF.

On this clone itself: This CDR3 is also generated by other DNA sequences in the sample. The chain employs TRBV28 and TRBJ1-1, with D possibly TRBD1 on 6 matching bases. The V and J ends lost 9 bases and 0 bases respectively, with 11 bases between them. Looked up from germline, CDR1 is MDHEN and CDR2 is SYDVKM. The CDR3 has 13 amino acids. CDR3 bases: TGTGCCAGTAGGGGGGAAATGAACACTGAAGCTTTCTTT. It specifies CASRGEMNTEAFF.

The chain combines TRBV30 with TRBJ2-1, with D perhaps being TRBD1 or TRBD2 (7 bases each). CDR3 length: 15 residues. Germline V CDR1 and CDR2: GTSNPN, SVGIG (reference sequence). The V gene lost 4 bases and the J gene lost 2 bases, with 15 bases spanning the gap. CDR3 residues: CAWTGGQGAYNEQFF. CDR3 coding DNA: TGTGCCTGGACCGGGGGGCAGGGGGCCTACAATGAGCAGTTCTTC.